Following are 4 T cell receptor beta chains from one sample sequenced in a study of early T cells in non-severe SARS-CoV-2 infection. MiXCR, run by TCRdb on the 5' RACE reads, gives a single entry per CDR3 protein. The sample records approximately 66,000 distinct CDR3 sequences, roughly 13% being singletons. Sequencing was performed on whole blood. The receptor set was obtained from an adult who was a healthcare worker with PCR-confirmed SARS-CoV-2 infection or an uninfected control (not recorded which).

The rearrangement links TRBV29-1 to TRBJ2-2, with a possible D match to TRBD2 (6 bases). The V end was cut by 4 bases, the J end by 3 bases, with 12 bases between. Germline V gene lookup returns CDR1 SQVTM and CDR2 ANQGSEA. The CDR3 extends over 14 amino acids. The chain's CDR3 is CSVGVRRDTGELFF. CDR3 nucleotides: TGCAGCGTTGGGGTCAGGAGGGACACCGGGGAGCTGTTTTTT.

This clonotype was counted many times. The gene calls are TRBV7-9 and TRBJ2-7, with 9 bases matching TRBD1. This CDR3 has 16 residues. The germline V gene has CDR1 SEHNR and CDR2 FQNEAQ (reference sequence). V lost 4 bases and J lost 0; bases outside the gene matches: 7. In nucleotides, the CDR3 is TGTGCCAGCAGCTCAGGGACAGGGTCTACCTCCTACGAGCAGTACTTC. Translated, it gives CASSSGTGSTSYEQYF.

This clonotype was detected a few times. The chain is built from TRBV9 and TRBJ2-7, with TRBD1 matching 10 bases. The V gene end was trimmed by 4 bases and the J gene end by 5 bases; junction bases not matched to a gene: 9. This CDR3 has 15 amino acids. Germline assignment: CDR1 SGDLS and CDR2 YYNGEE. DNA of the CDR3: TGTGCCAGCAGCAGAAGGACAGGGGGAAGTAACGAGCAGTACTTC. Translated: CASSRRTGGSNEQYF.

This clonotype was counted many times. The chain recombines TRBV3-1 with TRBJ2-7, with a possible D match to TRBD1 (5 bases). Germline V gene sequence: CDR1 LGHDT, CDR2 YNNKEL (reference sequence). This CDR3 is built from 12 residues. Trimming removed 2 bases at V and 4 bases at J, with 6 bases between. The CDR3 DNA reads TGTGCCAGCAGCCAACGGACATACGAGCAGTACTTC. This codes for CASSQRTYEQYF.